This T cell receptor beta chain was sequenced in a study of Graves' ophthalmopathy and Graves' hyperthyroidism (dated by TCRdb to the late 2010s). About the investigation overall: Hyperthyroidism was considered stable if no progression to ophthalmopathy occurred within 18 months of follow-up. A discovery set of 95 to 100 patients (43 ophthalmopathy, 60 or so stable hyperthyroidism) was enrolled to explore V-J signatures distinguishing ophthalmopathy from hyperthyroidism. In about six hyperthyroidism patients, the T-cell repertoires found in thyroid tissue were compared with those found in blood. The study used signatures of the TCR beta repertoire to tell Graves' ophthalmopathy apart from Graves' hyperthyroidism and to predict which patients would progress to ophthalmopathy. An independent validation cohort was composed of around 19 hyperthyroidism patients and approximately 15 patients who later progressed from hyperthyroidism to ophthalmopathy. In total, around 130 blood samples were TCR-sequenced: fewer than 50 ophthalmopathy, under 80 hyperthyroidism and 17 hyperthyroidism-to-ophthalmopathy patients. Following sample collection, hyperthyroidism patients were given methimazole at a starting dose of 30 mg daily, and ophthalmopathy patients were given high-dose intravenous methylprednisolone. Study-level results and caveats: No statistical method was used to set the sample size in advance, and the investigators knew which group each participant was assigned to. The 13-signature model separated ophthalmopathy from stable hyperthyroidism with roughly 88% sensitivity and around 81% specificity in cross-validation, and 80%/75% in the test set. Most expanded thyroid clonotypes with frequency above 0.001 were also detected in blood, suggesting blood repertoires may reflect the thyroid immune response. In validation, the model predicted ophthalmopathy progression with about 71% sensitivity and less than 80% specificity; approximately 12 predicted patients were CT-confirmed with GO in a median of approximately 6.2 months.

Hyperthyroidism patients were newly diagnosed, were aged 18 to 65 years, and had a disease duration under 2 months. Patients were excluded if they had other autoimmune diseases, uncontrolled infections, pregnancy or lactation. Diagnosis relied on clinical symptoms, serum thyroxine, TRAb, thyroid ultrasound and orbital computed tomography. Trizol reagent was used to extract the total RNA, and its quality was then checked on an Agilent 2100 Bioanalyzer. This clonotype was counted between two and nine times. This clone's antigen is unknown. One base away there is no much larger clone; base qualities are not given. TCR beta CDR3 regions were amplified from RNA transcripts for repertoire sequencing. HTBI primers and the Qiagen OneStep RT-PCR kit were used in a first-round RT-PCR, which was followed by a second-round multiplex PCR, size selection and purification. Libraries were sequenced paired-end with 100 bp reads on an Illumina HiSeq2000. Processing in the source paper ran as follows. SOAPnuke was used to process the reads, throwing out any read that had adapters, had uncalled bases, had a mean Phred below 15, or lacked an exact constant-primer or identifier match. COPE v1.2.5 was used to merge high-quality paired reads. Each unique nucleotide sequence was defined as a clonotype, and clonotypes were aligned to IMGT TRB V, D and J references with MiTCR v1.1. The analysis was limited to V-J combinations with a frequency above 0.0001, which together covered 99% to 99.2% of repertoires. For each V-J combination, a TCR clonal expansion and chaos score was defined as the ratio of F50 clonal expansion to chaos observed in the TCRdist matrix. Welch's t-statistics and random forest were used to reduce the features to approximately 13 V-J combinations, which were then used as input to a naive Bayes classifier. The Morisita-Horn index was used to measure how similar the thyroid and blood repertoires were. Starting from the raw public reads, TCRdb applied fastp trimming at Q25, assembled clones with MiXCR and retained in-frame beta chains. Records with the same CDR3 protein are collapsed into one entry carrying the most frequent genes and DNA. The V and J calls were not made by the authors but by TCRdb's processing. Counted in this sample were around 1,000,000 distinct CDR3 sequences; roughly 35% of them appeared once. The ten largest clones represent over 8.5% of the sample.

From its cysteine to its phenylalanine, the CDR3 spans 17 amino acids. The read is trimmed to its CDR3 DNA, 51 bases read in frame from base 1. From V the trimming removes 2 bases and from J it removes 2 bases, while the gene matches leave 5 bases of the junction unaccounted for. CDR1 MNHNY and CDR2 SVGAGI are derived from the germline V gene (reference sequence). The chain was built from TRBV6-6 and TRBJ2-2, with 10 middle bases fitting TRBD1. The specimen was peripheral blood or thyroid tissue (not recorded which). This sequence originates from an adult man with Graves' hyperthyroidism. The DNA sequence reads TGTGCCAGCAGTTACGGGACAGGGGTGCCCAACACCGGGGAGCTGTTTTTT. Its translation is CASSYGTGVPNTGELFF.